This T cell receptor beta chain was sequenced during a study of post-analysis software for immune sequencing data. About the study: The disease courses spanned relapsing-remitting, secondary progressive and progressive-relapsing forms of multiple sclerosis.

Findings and caveats of the study: The five TRBV segments detected at higher frequency in patients than in controls included TRBV5-6, TRBV5-1 and TRBV20-1. Controls showed significantly higher normalized Chao1 diversity than did multiple sclerosis patients.

This clonotype was counted a few times. Its antigen is currently unknown. This CDR3 comprises 13 residues. Germline assignment: CDR1 ENHRY and CDR2 SYGVKD. cDNA libraries for TCR beta contained unique molecular identifiers. TCRdb re-called the PCR reads through MiXCR, storing one row per CDR3 protein. This sample has about 540,000 distinct CDR3 sequences; around a third occur once, and the top ten carry about 5.6%. This rearrangement joins TRBV10-3 to TRBJ2-5; D may match TRBD1 or TRBD2 (6 bases each). The DNA matches TRBJ2-7 better at its end, which makes the J call doubtful. The receptor's source is a girl aged 2-17 years with multiple sclerosis. Sequences were obtained from blood. The CDR3: CAPARDIDYEQYF. DNA of the CDR3: TGTGCCCCAGCGCGGGACATCGACTACGAGCAGTACTTC.